Listed below are T cell receptor beta chains from one sample, sequenced in a study of blood T cell repertoires in COVID-19. The protocol was immunoSEQ multiplex PCR, while the TCRdb copy is restricted to in-frame clones and leaves out a portion. The data contain roughly 80,000 clones, 70% to 90% of them singletons. The sequenced material came from peripheral blood. The receptors shown here come from a man aged 80 or over in a cohort sampled during active COVID-19. The CDR3 runs from the conserved cysteine through the conserved F or W. A D gene is named only where the DNA matches it firmly. Not every row has a clone size; where given, it reads once, few, many or a size class.

TRBV2	TRBJ2-2	NA	few	TGTGCCAGCAGTGAGTTCACGAACACCGGGGAGCTGTTTTTT	CASSEFTNTGELFF
TRBV9	TRBJ1-2	TRBD1	NA	TGTGCCAGCAGCCGGGGGGACAGGGGGCGCCGTGACTATGGCTACACCTTC	CASSRGDRGRRDYGYTF
TRBV7-2	TRBJ2-1	TRBD2	once	TGTGCCAGCAGCTCATACACTAGCGCCAATGAGCAGTTCTTC	CASSSYTSANEQFF
TRBV7-2	TRBJ1-2	TRBD1	once	TGTGCCAGCAGCTTAAGGGGGCCCGTTAACTATGGCTACACCTTC	CASSLRGPVNYGYTF
TRBV5-5	TRBJ2-7	NA	NA	TGTGCCAGCAGCACCGGGGGGCTTACCTACGAGCAGTACTTC	CASSTGGLTYEQYF
TRBV5-1	TRBJ2-2	NA	NA	TGCGCCAGCCGTACAGGGACTACGAACACCGGGGAGCTGTTTTTT	CASRTGTTNTGELFF
TRBV7-2	TRBJ2-4	NA	once	TGTGCCAGCAGCCTAACGACAGGACTAGCCAAAAACATTCAGTACTTC	CASSLTTGLAKNIQYF
TRBV11-3	TRBJ2-1	NA	NA	TGTGCCAGCAGCTTAGACAGCTCCTACAATGAGCAGTTCTTC	CASSLDSSYNEQFF
TRBV6-6	TRBJ1-5	NA	once	TGTGCCAGCTTGAGGTGGTGGAATCAGCCCCAGCATTTT	CASLRWWNQPQHF
TRBV18	TRBJ2-5	TRBD2	NA	TGTGCCAGCTCACCACCGGGGGGGGAGACCCAGTACTTC	CASSPPGGETQYF
TRBV3-1/TRBV3-2	TRBJ2-3	TRBD1	NA	TGTGCCAGCAGCCAGGGACAGACTAGCACAGATACGCAGTATTTT	CASSQGQTSTDTQYF
TRBV12-3/TRBV12-4	TRBJ1-1	NA	NA	TGTGCCAGCAGTTTTCGAGTAAACACTGAAGCTTTCTTT	CASSFRVNTEAFF
TRBV3-1/TRBV3-2	TRBJ1-2	NA	NA	TGTGCCAGCAGTGACAGGCGAGCTAACTATGGCTACACCTTC	CASSDRRANYGYTF
TRBV7-9	TRBJ1-1	NA	NA	TGTGCCAGCAGCTTACCAGGGCCCATGAACACTGAAGCTTTCTTT	CASSLPGPMNTEAFF
TRBV18	TRBJ2-3	TRBD2	NA	TGTGCCAGCTCACCAGCTAGCGGGGGCCGCACAGATACGCAGTATTTT	CASSPASGGRTDTQYF
TRBV6-4	TRBJ1-3	NA	NA	TGTGCCAGCAGTCCCAATGCACAGGCGAGTGGAAACACCATATATTTT	CASSPNAQASGNTIYF
TRBV6-1	TRBJ2-3	TRBD2	NA	TGTGCCAGCAGTGAAGGGCGGGGGGCGTACACAGATACGCAGTATTTT	CASSEGRGAYTDTQYF
TRBV30	TRBJ1-6	TRBD1	NA	TGTGCCTGGACCCCCTTTGAGACAGGGCGAGATTCACCCCTCCACTTT	CAWTPFETGRDSPLHF
TRBV2	TRBJ1-5	TRBD1	NA	TGTGCCAGCAGCGGACAGGGTCGCAATCAGCCCCAGCATTTT	CASSGQGRNQPQHF
TRBV5-5	TRBJ1-4	TRBD1	NA	TGTGCCAGCAGCTTGGCCCCGGGACAGGTTAATGAAAAACTGTTTTTT	CASSLAPGQVNEKLFF
TRBV9	TRBJ2-1	TRBD2	NA	TGTGCCAGCAGCACCGGGACTAGCGGGGGCAATGAGCAGTTCTTC	CASSTGTSGGNEQFF
TRBV10-3	TRBJ2-1	TRBD2	NA	TGTGCCATCAGTGTTGAAACTAGCGGGGAAAATGAGCAGTTCTTC	CAISVETSGENEQFF